What follows is one T cell receptor beta chain and its context. Antigen: not known. This sample was included in a study of blood T cells in healthy people across ages. Study-wide findings and caveats: Per million T cells, the diversity of TCR beta decreased roughly linearly as age advanced.

The V and J ends lost 5 bases and 4 bases respectively, with 22 bases between them. Germline V gene sequence: CDR1 MGHDK, CDR2 SYGVNS. The CDR3 loop spans 17 amino acids. Then a second PCR, running about 6 to 12 cycles, was carried out with a sample-barcoded 5' primer and a J-beta primer mix. TCRdb processed the 5' RACE reads anew with MiXCR; each CDR3 protein has one entry. The data contain some 800,000 distinct CDR3 sequences, more than 20% of them singletons. This same sample was also part of a study on T cells of mothers and their children. That paper notes: Per child, 2.5 million to 3 million TCR beta CDR3 reads were obtained, against over 8.5 million per mother.

The sample consisted of blood. The receptor's source is a boy younger than 18 in good health. V and J are TRBV25-1 and TRBJ2-3, with D perhaps being TRBD1 or TRBD2 (5 bases each). In DNA form, the CDR3 reads TGTGCCAGCAGTCGAAAGGGGAGAGCCGGATACGCAGATACGCAGTATTTT. This translates into CASSRKGRAGYADTQYF.